A single sample gave rise to the 11 T cell receptor beta chains below, sequenced in a study of shared clonotypes between healthy human individuals. The method was immunoSEQ multiplex PCR; TCRdb's version includes in-frame clones alone and lacks a portion of them. The sample carries over 850,000 clones, 78% recorded once. Sequencing input: memory CD4+ T cells from PBMCs. Subset given: CD45RA-negative fraction. All receptors derive from a man between 18 and 35 years old in good health. Some clones in this sample may be carry-over from other donors' samples.

The chain has TRBV27 and TRBJ2-5; perhaps TRBD2 as D (6 bases). The germline V and J ends were trimmed by 6 bases and 4 bases, with 18 bases remaining between them. Germline-derived CDR1 and CDR2 are MNHEY and SMNVEV (reference sequence). This CDR3 has 15 amino acids. CDR3 in amino acids: CASRQQEGIGETQYF. CDR3 coding DNA: TGTGCCAGCAGACAGCAGGAGGGAATCGGAGAGACCCAGTACTTC.

The sample holds one count of this clone. DNA of the CDR3: TGTGCCAGCAGCCCGGACAGGCTCAATGAGCAGTTCTTC. It codes for CASSPDRLNEQFF. The chain links TRBV5-8 to TRBJ2-1; 7 bases are shared with TRBD1. Germline V gene lookup returns CDR1 SGHTS and CDR2 YDEGEE. Trimming removed 4 bases from V and 6 bases from J; junction bases left unmatched: 4. The CDR3 loop spans 13 amino acids.

This clone appeared a few times. The V and J genes are TRBV4-2 and TRBJ2-7, with D perhaps assigned TRBD1 or TRBD2 (7 bases each). V lost 6 bases and J 2 bases, leaving 14 bases between the germline ends. The germline V gene has CDR1 LGHNA and CDR2 YNFKEQ. The CDR3 sequence is 14 residues long. CDR3 bases: TGTGCCAGCAGTAGGGCAGGGGGGGCCTACGAGCAGTACTTC. Translated: CASSRAGGAYEQYF.

In its sample, this clone was seen many times. The V gene is TRBV11-2, the J gene TRBJ2-6; 7 positions match TRBD1. Germline V gives CDR1 SGHAT, CDR2 FQNNGV. J lost 3 bases, V lost 4 bases, and 9 bases had no gene match. The CDR3 is 17 residues long. The chain's CDR3 is CASSSTKTGRGANVLTF. DNA for the CDR3: TGTGCCAGCAGCTCCACCAAGACAGGGCGTGGGGCCAACGTCCTGACTTTC.

This clone occurred a few times. The V gene is TRBV5-1, the J gene TRBJ2-2; 7 bases agree with TRBD2. This CDR3 spans 13 amino acids. CDR1 is SGHRS, CDR2 YFSETQ, per germline. Unmatched junction bases numbered 3, after V lost 10 bases and J lost 0 bases. The CDR3 sequence: CAPSGTNTGELFF. The CDR3 DNA reads as TGCGCCCCCAGCGGGACGAACACCGGGGAGCTGTTTTTT.

CDR3 sequence reads: CASSQEIAGGEQYF. CDR3 bases: TGTGCCAGCAGCCAAGAGATAGCGGGAGGCGAGCAGTACTTC. The V and J genes are TRBV4-2 and TRBJ2-7, with TRBD2 matching over 10 bases. Germline values: CDR1 LGHNA, CDR2 YNFKEQ. The CDR3 extends over 14 amino acids. Unmatched junction bases numbered 2, after V lost 0 bases and J lost 6 bases.

The chain uses TRBV27 and TRBJ2-4; D possibly matches TRBD1 or TRBD2 (5 bases each). V shed 8 bases and J shed 0 bases, with 14 bases lying between them. This CDR3 is 15 amino acids long. The germline V gene has CDR1 MNHEY and CDR2 SMNVEV (reference sequence). This CDR3 is CASRKTGTAKNIQYF. In DNA form, the CDR3 reads TGTGCCAGCCGTAAAACCGGGACAGCCAAAAACATTCAGTACTTC.

The sample holds one count of this clone. This may arise from a read error, as a much more abundant clone is one base away. J is TRBJ1-5 and V is TRBV6-1; tentative D call: TRBD1 (6 bases). V dropped 0 bases and J dropped 1 base, with 7 bases sitting between them. The CDR3 covers 15 residues. Germline V gives CDR1 MNHNS, CDR2 SASEGT. The DNA for the CDR3 is TGTGCCAGCAGTGAAGCGCAGGGGAGCAATCAGCCCCAGCATTTT. This translates into CASSEAQGSNQPQHF.

The CDR3 here is CASRGLNEQFF. As DNA, the CDR3 is TGTGCCAGCAGGGGGCTGAATGAGCAGTTCTTC. The chain couples TRBV2 to TRBJ2-1; D perhaps matches TRBD1 (5 bases). The CDR3 totals 11 residues. The germline gives CDR1 SNHLY, CDR2 FYNNEI. Deletions cut 6 bases from V and 7 bases from J, with 7 bases between.

Ten or more counts support this clone. In DNA form, the CDR3 reads TGTGCCAGCAGCTCCGGACAGGGTGGGAAGAGTGAAAAACTGTTTTTT. Protein product: CASSSGQGGKSEKLFF. The V and J genes are TRBV7-9 and TRBJ1-4, with 8 bases that match TRBD1. Trimming removed 4 bases from V and 7 bases from J; junction bases left unmatched: 11. The CDR3 length is 16 residues. The V gene's germline CDR1 is SEHNR and CDR2 FQNEAQ (reference sequence).

Turning to this clone: The sample carries other DNA sequences with the same CDR3. The CDR3 here is CAWSQGGTEAFF. The CDR3 DNA follows: TGTGCCTGGAGTCAGGGGGGTACTGAAGCTTTCTTT. The chain links TRBV30 to TRBJ1-1; 7 positions match TRBD1. V lost 2 bases and J lost 5; bases outside the gene matches: 2. From germline, CDR1 is GTSNPN and CDR2 SVGIG (reference sequence). The CDR3 totals 12 residues.